The rows below give T cell receptor beta chains drawn from one sample of a study of beta chain features in type 1 diabetes. Repertoires were generated with immunoSEQ multiplex PCR, while TCRdb's copy carries only in-frame clones and drops some. Among 250,000 to 350,000 clones listed, 14% were seen once. Sequenced: central memory CD4+ T cells from blood. The receptor set was obtained from a man aged 25 to 45 in good health. Both conserved end residues are part of each CDR3. D genes are given only for firm matches. The size of a clone is reported for some rows only, either as once, few or many, or as a class for expanded clones.

j_gene	abundance	v_gene	d_gene	CDR3nt	CDR3aa
TRBJ2-1	NA	TRBV2	TRBD2	TGTGCCAGCAGTGAAGCTGGGGGGGGGATTAACAATGAGCAGTTCTTC	CASSEAGGGINNEQFF
TRBJ1-4	few	TRBV10-2	NA	TGCGCCAGCAGGAACCTGGGGGAAAAACTGTTTTTT	CASRNLGEKLFF
TRBJ2-7	few	TRBV11-2	NA	TGTGCCAGCAGCCTGGTCGTGGCAGGGTTCCACGAGCAGTACTTC	CASSLVVAGFHEQYF
TRBJ1-1	few	TRBV7-9	NA	TGTGCCAGCAGCTTAGTGGGTTTCATGGCTTTCTTT	CASSLVGFMAFF
TRBJ1-5	few	TRBV30	NA	TGTGCCTGGAGCCAGGGCCAGACGAATCAGCCCCAGCATTTT	CAWSQGQTNQPQHF
TRBJ1-1	NA	TRBV28	NA	TGTGCCATCCGCCCGACAGATCTGAACACTGAAGCTTTCTTT	CAIRPTDLNTEAFF
TRBJ1-2	NA	TRBV19	NA	TGTGCCAGTAGTACCCCTAGAGGTAATTCGTACGGCTACACCTTC	CASSTPRGNSYGYTF
TRBJ2-3	NA	TRBV6-1	NA	TGTGCCAGCACTCCAGGGACTCGAAGCACAGATACGCAGTATTTT	CASTPGTRSTDTQYF
TRBJ1-3	few	TRBV6-5	NA	TGTGCCAGCAGTTATTCGGAGGGACGAAACACCATATATTTT	CASSYSEGRNTIYF
TRBJ2-1	many	TRBV5-4	NA	TGTGCCAGCAGCTTGGACTCCTTGAGAGGCAATGAGCAGTTCTTC	CASSLDSLRGNEQFF
TRBJ1-1	few	TRBV18	NA	TGTGCCAGCTCACCCGGCTATTTGGAGTCTGGGGCTTTCTTT	CASSPGYLESGAFF
TRBJ1-3	NA	TRBV30	TRBD1	TGTGCCGAACAGGGGGAATCTGGAAACACCATATATTTT	CAEQGESGNTIYF
TRBJ1-6	few	TRBV30	TRBD1	TGTGCCTGGACGTCGGGGACAGGGAGTCTGGCCCTCCACTTT	CAWTSGTGSLALHF
TRBJ2-1	many	TRBV7-2	TRBD1	TGTGCCAGCAGCTCTCGACAGGGCACCTACAATGAGCAGTTCTTC	CASSSRQGTYNEQFF
TRBJ2-1	NA	TRBV7-2	TRBD2	TGTGCCAGCAGCCCCCTAGCGGGAGGGAACAATGAGCAGTTCTTC	CASSPLAGGNNEQFF
TRBJ2-7	NA	TRBV7-9	NA	TGTGCCAGCAGCTTAAGAACCGGGACGACCAACTTC	CASSLRTGTTNF
TRBJ2-5	NA	TRBV4-2	NA	TGTGCCAGCAGCCAAGCATCATCAAGGGGCGAGACCCAGTACTTC	CASSQASSRGETQYF
TRBJ2-3	few	TRBV7-2	NA	TGTGCCAGCGGTGTTTACAGCACAGATACGCAGTATTTT	CASGVYSTDTQYF
TRBJ1-3	NA	TRBV5-1	TRBD1	TGCGCCAGCAGCTTGGCCGGGACAGGGCCTGGAAACACCATATATTTT	CASSLAGTGPGNTIYF
TRBJ1-1	NA	TRBV6-6	NA	TGTGCCAGCACCGAAGGGAACAGGGCCGTGGCTTTCTTT	CASTEGNRAVAFF
TRBJ2-7	NA	TRBV5-6	NA	TGTGCCAGCAGCCCAGGATCGGGGATCTCCTACGAGCAGTACTTC	CASSPGSGISYEQYF
TRBJ1-1	NA	TRBV9	NA	TGTGCCAGCTCCAAGGGGCCAAAGATGAACACTGAAGCTTTCTTT	CASSKGPKMNTEAFF
TRBJ1-3	NA	TRBV30	NA	TGTGCCTGGGGGGGATCTGGAAACACCATATATTTT	CAWGGSGNTIYF
TRBJ2-5	few	TRBV9	NA	TGTGCCAGCAGCCCCGGACTGGGACAAGAGACCCAGTACTTC	CASSPGLGQETQYF
TRBJ1-1	few	TRBV30	NA	TGTGCCTGGGCCCGGGGCCGCCGGGGGTCCACTGAAGCTTTCTTT	CAWARGRRGSTEAFF
TRBJ2-3	NA	TRBV7-9	NA	TGTGCCAGCAGCTTGTTCTCCAGCACAGATACGCAGTATTTT	CASSLFSSTDTQYF
TRBJ2-3	few	TRBV4-1	NA	TGCGCCAGCAGCCCCTCGATTGTTAAAGGCACAGATACGCAGTATTTT	CASSPSIVKGTDTQYF
TRBJ2-5	few	TRBV19	NA	TGTGCCAGTAGTGGCTCCCTTAGGTCAGAGACCCAGTACTTC	CASSGSLRSETQYF
TRBJ2-1	NA	TRBV20-1	NA	TGCAGTGCCCGATGGGTTGGTGAGCAGTTCTTC	CSARWVGEQFF
TRBJ2-4	few	TRBV6-5	TRBD1	TGTGCCAGCAGTCAACAAGGGACAGAAAACATTCAGTACTTC	CASSQQGTENIQYF
TRBJ2-1	NA	TRBV9	NA	TGTGCCAGCAGCGTAGAAGGGACCGCGGGCTACAATGAGCAGTTCTTC	CASSVEGTAGYNEQFF
TRBJ2-3	few	TRBV7-2	NA	TGTGCCAGCAGCTTAGTACCCCGGGGGAGCACAGATACGCAGTATTTT	CASSLVPRGSTDTQYF
TRBJ2-1	NA	TRBV7-2	TRBD2	TGTGCCAGCAGCCCCCGGACTAGCGGTAATGAGCAGTTCTTC	CASSPRTSGNEQFF
TRBJ2-3	NA	TRBV9	NA	TGTGCCAGCAGCTTGGCGGGCCTCACAGATACGCAGTATTTT	CASSLAGLTDTQYF
TRBJ1-5	few	TRBV4-1	TRBD1	TGCGCCAGCAGCATCGGACAGGGGAATGGTCAGCCCCAGCATTTT	CASSIGQGNGQPQHF
TRBJ1-1	NA	TRBV15	NA	TGTGCCACCAGCAGAGGTAGTCCTCTTTTTGAAGCTTTCTTT	CATSRGSPLFEAFF
TRBJ2-5	NA	TRBV15	TRBD2	TGTGCCACCAGCAGAGCTAGCGGTCCCCAAGAGACCCAGTACTTC	CATSRASGPQETQYF
TRBJ1-2	few	TRBV6-5	NA	TGTGCCAGCAGCCCAAGGACAGACCACTATGGCTACACCTTC	CASSPRTDHYGYTF
TRBJ1-1	NA	TRBV29-1	NA	TGCAGCGCGGATGAAGCTTTCTTT	CSADEAFF
TRBJ2-2	few	TRBV4-1	NA	TGCGCCAGCAGCCCTGCTGGGGGGAGAATGGCCGGGGAGCTGTTTTTT	CASSPAGGRMAGELFF
TRBJ2-1	NA	TRBV18	NA	TGTGCCAGCTCAGGTCAGGGGACCAATGAGCAGTTCTTC	CASSGQGTNEQFF
TRBJ2-5	NA	TRBV19	NA	TGTGCCAGTAGTATTGCCAGGGGAACAGAGACCCAGTACTTC	CASSIARGTETQYF
TRBJ2-5	many	TRBV7-2	TRBD1	TGTGCCAGCAGCACACAGGGGACGAGGGGGACCCAGTACTTC	CASSTQGTRGTQYF
TRBJ1-5	NA	TRBV18	TRBD1	TGTGCCAGCTCTCAGGGCGATCAGGGGGTAGGGAATCAGCCCCAGCATTTT	CASSQGDQGVGNQPQHF
TRBJ2-1	few	TRBV6-1	NA	TGTGCCAGCAGTGCGCAGAAGAATGAGCAGTTCTTC	CASSAQKNEQFF